These 30 T cell receptor beta chains originate from one sample sequenced in a study of OX40 agonist ivuxolimab in advanced cancers. Generated by immunoSEQ multiplex PCR, the TCRdb table keeps only in-frame clones and is missing some. The sample includes around 67,000 clones, 75% to 90% of them seen just once. The sample in question was CD4+ or CD8+ T cells sorted from blood, obtained in a trial of the OX40 agonist ivuxolimab. The source is an adult with an advanced solid tumor such as melanoma, head and neck, liver or kidney cancer.

The chain links TRBV7-9 to TRBJ1-1; 8 nucleotides line up with TRBD1. With V trimmed by 5 bases and J by 5 bases, 4 bases remained unmatched. Germline V lookup: CDR1 SEHNR, CDR2 FQNEAQ (reference sequence). The CDR3 runs 13 residues. The CDR3 DNA reads as TGTGCCAGCAGCCAGCGGACAGGGACTGAAGCTTTCTTT. This encodes CASSQRTGTEAFF.

This sequence joins TRBV2 and TRBJ2-7; 7 bases fit TRBD2. Germline V gives CDR1 SNHLY, CDR2 FYNNEI. With V trimmed by 6 bases and J by 6 bases, 5 bases remained unmatched. The CDR3 is 12 residues long. CDR3 loop: CASSLGGFEQYF. CDR3 nucleotides: TGTGCCAGCAGCCTGGGGGGGTTCGAGCAGTACTTC.

The chain uses TRBV30 and TRBJ2-1; TRBD1 agrees at 8 bases. The germline gives CDR1 GTSNPN, CDR2 SVGIG (reference sequence). The CDR3 contains 14 residues. The V and J ends lost 5 bases and 0 bases, in that order; junction bases with no gene match: 3. The CDR3 reads CAWRQGSSYNEQFF. In nucleotides, the CDR3 is TGTGCCTGGCGACAGGGGAGCTCCTACAATGAGCAGTTCTTC. The whole variable domain, remainder taken from reference TRBV30 and TRBJ2-1, is SQTIHQWPATLVQPVGSPLSLECTVEGTSNPNLYWYRQAAGRGLQLLFYSVGIGQISSEVPQNLSASRPQDRQFILSSKKLLLSDSGFYLCAWRQGSSYNEQFFGPGTRLTVL.

This clone was seen a handful of times. The chain uses TRBV18 and TRBJ1-1; the D gene is possibly TRBD1 (5 bases). Germline CDR1 KGHSH, CDR2 LQKENI. Trimming left V 1 base short and J 2 bases short, with 14 bases between. The CDR3 has 16 residues. The CDR3 coding sequence is TGTGCCAGCTCACCACAGGGGTCGACAATTAACACTGAAGCTTTCTTT. It specifies CASSPQGSTINTEAFF.

The chain combines TRBV18 with TRBJ1-3; D is perhaps TRBD1 (6 bases). The CDR3 extends over 16 amino acids. Germline V gene data show CDR1 as KGHSH and CDR2 as LQKENI. V lost 2 bases and J lost 6, with 17 bases in between. For the CDR3, the DNA is TGTGCCAGCTCACCATCTCCCTCAGGACAGCTAAACACCATATATTTT. Translation gives CASSPSPSGQLNTIYF.

The rearrangement joins TRBV4-1 to TRBJ2-1; 11 nucleotides match TRBD2. The junction had 3 bases not matched to a gene; V was cut back by 6 bases and J by 2 bases. This CDR3 has 15 residues. CDR1 and CDR2 from the germline V gene are MGHRA and YSYEKL. The CDR3 bases are TGCGCCAGCAGTACGGGACTAGCGGCCTACAATGAGCAGTTCTTC. It translates to CASSTGLAAYNEQFF.

V gene TRBV19 combines with J gene TRBJ1-2; D may be TRBD1 (5 bases). The CDR3 is made up of 14 amino acids. V lost 7 bases, J lost 3 bases, and 15 bases lay in between. From germline, CDR1 is LNHDA and CDR2 SQIVND (reference sequence). The CDR3 region has the DNA TGTGCCAGTACCTTCCCAGGGAGAGACTATGGCTACACCTTC. This codes for CASTFPGRDYGYTF.

A few counts support this clone. The chain uses TRBV11-2 and TRBJ1-4, with D tentatively TRBD1 (5 bases). The V gene lost 6 bases and the J gene lost 1 base, with 15 bases spanning the gap. The V gene's germline CDR1 is SGHAT and CDR2 FQNNGV. The CDR3 is 16 amino acids. CDR3: CASRKPGRRTNEKLFF. CDR3 in DNA: TGTGCCAGCAGGAAACCAGGGCGAAGAACTAATGAAAAACTGTTTTTT.

This rearrangement joins TRBV30 to TRBJ1-5; 7 bases match TRBD1. Trimming removed 1 base from V and 7 bases from J; junction bases left unmatched: 7. Germline lookup yields CDR1 GTSNPN and CDR2 SVGIG (reference sequence). This CDR3 has 14 residues. This CDR3 reads CAWSDGRGQQPQHF. The CDR3, as DNA: TGTGCCTGGAGTGACGGGAGGGGGCAACAGCCCCAGCATTTT.

The CDR3 nucleotides are TGCGCCAGCAGCCAGACGGAGCTCCGCTTGAACTATGGCTACACCTTC. Translation gives CASSQTELRLNYGYTF. The chain recombines TRBV4-1 with TRBJ1-2; D gene ambiguous. The CDR3 has 16 amino acids. The germline CDR1 and CDR2 sequences are MGHRA and YSYEKL. The V end was cut by 3 bases, the J end by 2 bases, with 16 bases between.

This chain uses TRBV27 with TRBJ1-5; 10 bases are shared with TRBD1. This CDR3 has 15 amino acids. Germline V lookup: CDR1 MNHEY, CDR2 SMNVEV (reference sequence). Trimming cost V 1 base and J 6 bases; bases outside gene matches: 3. The CDR3 DNA reads as TGTGCCAGCAGTTTATATAGACAGGGGGCTCAGCCCCAGCATTTT. Protein sequence: CASSLYRQGAQPQHF.

V and J are TRBV18 and TRBJ2-1; tentative D call: TRBD1 (5 bases). This CDR3 comprises 15 residues. V dropped 4 bases and J dropped 4 bases, with 14 bases sitting between them. Germline values: CDR1 KGHSH, CDR2 LQKENI. The CDR3 nucleotides are TGTGCCAGCTCACTGGACACCGCGAGATACAATGAGCAGTTCTTC. This translates into CASSLDTARYNEQFF.

This clone was observed a handful of times. V gene TRBV30 combines with J gene TRBJ1-1; perhaps TRBD1 as D (5 bases). V lost 0 bases to trimming and J lost 3 bases, with 8 bases between them. This CDR3 is built from 13 residues. Germline-derived CDR1 and CDR2 are GTSNPN and SVGIG (reference sequence). Here the CDR3 DNA reads TGTGCCTGGAGTGTTGGGACGGACACTGAAGCTTTCTTT. It is translated as CAWSVGTDTEAFF.

This clone was seen once. This rearrangement joins TRBV4-1 to TRBJ2-1; a weak D match, TRBD1 (6 bases). Germline V gene sequence: CDR1 MGHRA, CDR2 YSYEKL. V lost 4 bases and J lost 5, with 12 bases in between. This CDR3 comprises 14 residues. Here the CDR3 reads CASSPKQGDNEQFF. In nucleotides, the CDR3 is TGCGCCAGCAGCCCAAAACAGGGTGACAATGAGCAGTTCTTC.

The V call is TRBV10-3, the J call TRBJ1-2; D is unresolved. CDR3 length: 16 residues. Germline V gives CDR1 ENHRY, CDR2 SYGVKD. V was trimmed by 0 bases and J by 0 bases, leaving 11 bases between them. The CDR3 coding sequence is TGTGCCATCAGTGAGTCCCTACAAAGGACTAACTATGGCTACACCTTC. It is translated as CAISESLQRTNYGYTF.

The chain carries TRBV4-1 and TRBJ1-1; no clear D gene. The CDR3 has 14 residues. Trimming removed 4 bases at V and 2 bases at J, with 11 bases between. Germline assignment: CDR1 MGHRA and CDR2 YSYEKL. The CDR3 is CASSREQLNTEAFF. CDR3 nucleotide sequence: TGCGCCAGCAGCCGAGAACAGTTAAACACTGAAGCTTTCTTT.

J is TRBJ1-2 and V is TRBV7-8; TRBD1 matches at 7 bases. The germline V gene has CDR1 SGHVS and CDR2 FQNEAQ. CDR3 length: 15 amino acids. V trimming: 0 bases; J trimming: 6 bases; junction bases outside the gene matches: 7. The chain's CDR3 is CASSLALGGGNGYTF. The CDR3 bases are TGTGCCAGCAGCTTAGCCCTAGGAGGGGGCAATGGCTACACCTTC. Full variable domain (rest looked up from reference TRBV7-8 and TRBJ1-2): GAGVSQSPRYKVAKRGQDVALRCDPISGHVSLFWYQQALGQGPEFLTYFQNEAQLDKSGLPSDRFFAERPEGSVSTLKIQRTQQEDSAVYLCASSLALGGGNGYTFGSGTRLTVV.

This rearrangement joins TRBV5-8 to TRBJ1-5; no clear D. Germline-derived CDR1 and CDR2 are SGHTS and YDEGEE. The CDR3 covers 12 residues. Trimming left V 2 bases short and J 2 bases short, with 2 bases between. The DNA for the CDR3 is TGTGCCAGCAGCTTCGGCAATCAGCCCCAGCATTTT. It codes for CASSFGNQPQHF.

The chain has TRBV29-1 and TRBJ1-2; D unclear. This CDR3 region has 16 residues. The germline V and J ends were trimmed by 6 bases and 1 base, with 21 bases remaining between them. Germline assignment: CDR1 SQVTM and CDR2 ANQGSEA. CDR3 sequence reads: CSVPSSQISLNYGYTF. In nucleotides, the CDR3 is TGCAGCGTCCCCAGTTCCCAAATCTCCCTTAACTATGGCTACACCTTC.

The rearrangement links TRBV6-1 to TRBJ2-7; D remains unclear. Germline V CDR1 and CDR2: MNHNS, SASEGT. CDR3 length: 12 amino acids. Between the trimmed V and J ends, which lost 10 bases and 5 bases, there was a span of 15 bases. In DNA, the CDR3 is TGTGCCACGGCCTCACGCATACACGAGCAGTACTTC. The encoded protein is CATASRIHEQYF.

This clone was seen just once. The V gene is TRBV29-1, the J gene TRBJ2-5; 8 positions match TRBD1. The CDR3 runs 12 residues. Germline V CDR1 and CDR2: SQVTM, ANQGSEA. V was clipped by 8 bases and J by 7 bases; unmatched bases: 9. CDR3 region: CSTVQGARTQYF. Here the CDR3 DNA reads TGCAGCACCGTCCAGGGGGCTCGGACCCAGTACTTC.

CDR3 DNA: TGTGCCAGCAAAATTTACTCTGGGGCCAACGTCCTGACTTTC. Translation: CASKIYSGANVLTF. The chain uses TRBV6-5 and TRBJ2-6; no clear D. CDR1 and CDR2 (germline): MNHEY, SVGAGI. V was cut by 7 bases and J by 0 bases, with 7 bases left in between. This CDR3 is 14 amino acids long.

A single count supports this clone. The chain recombines TRBV30 with TRBJ1-6, with a weak D call TRBD1 (5 bases). Germline values: CDR1 GTSNPN, CDR2 SVGIG (reference sequence). The V end lost 3 bases, the J end lost 12 bases, and 21 bases lay between the germline ends. This CDR3 comprises 15 residues. The CDR3 region has the DNA TGTGCCTGGAGCCTTAGGGGTAGGACATTGGTACCCCTCCACTTT. Protein: CAWSLRGRTLVPLHF.

The chain joins TRBV2 to TRBJ2-1, with unresolved D. The V gene's germline CDR1 is SNHLY and CDR2 FYNNEI. V lost 2 bases and J 6 bases, leaving 8 bases between the germline ends. The CDR3 length is 13 residues. The CDR3 reads CASSETPPNEQFF. CDR3 DNA sequence: TGTGCCAGCAGTGAAACTCCCCCCAATGAGCAGTTCTTC.

The chain links TRBV5-6 to TRBJ1-2, with D perhaps matching TRBD1 (6 bases). The CDR3 sequence is 16 residues long. The V gene lost 4 bases and the J gene lost 5 bases, with 21 bases spanning the gap. From germline, CDR1 is SGHDT and CDR2 YYEEEE. CDR3 protein: CASSPEDRLIRYGYTF. CDR3 nucleotide sequence: TGTGCCAGCAGCCCAGAGGACAGACTGATTAGGTATGGCTACACCTTC.

J is TRBJ1-5 and V is TRBV28; maybe TRBD1 (5 bases). From germline, CDR1 is MDHEN and CDR2 SYDVKM. The CDR3 contains 15 residues. V dropped 1 base and J dropped 4 bases, with 11 bases sitting between them. CDR3 DNA: TGTGCCAGCAGTTTATCTTTCGGGGGAAATCAGCCCCAGCATTTT. Amino acids: CASSLSFGGNQPQHF.

The chain is built from TRBV14 and TRBJ2-7; no clear D gene. The CDR3 is made up of 14 amino acids. Germline CDR1 and CDR2: SGHDN and FVKESK. V gave up 2 bases and J gave up 3 bases, with 11 bases separating them. The CDR3 spells CASSQRHVFYEQYF. DNA for the CDR3: TGTGCCAGCAGCCAACGACACGTTTTCTACGAGCAGTACTTC.

The chain recombines TRBV5-4 with TRBJ1-2; D gene ambiguous. The V end was cut by 3 bases, the J end by 1 base, with 4 bases between. The CDR3 runs 12 residues. The germline V gene encodes CDR1 SGHNT and CDR2 YYREEE (reference sequence). CDR3 sequence reads: CASSSNNYGYTF. The CDR3 DNA sequence: TGTGCCAGCAGCTCCAATAACTATGGCTACACCTTC.

This clone was observed a handful of times. The V gene is TRBV30, the J gene TRBJ1-2, with D possibly matching TRBD1 (6 bases). This CDR3 has 13 residues. CDR1 and CDR2 (germline): GTSNPN, SVGIG (reference sequence). The V end lost 2 bases, the J end lost 9 bases, and 16 bases lay between the germline ends. The DNA of the CDR3 is TGTGCCTGGAGTTGGGGGGGCGAATCTCGCTACACCTTC. Translating it yields CAWSWGGESRYTF.

The chain couples TRBV18 to TRBJ2-7, with 11 nucleotides matching TRBD1. Germline trimming cut 3 bases from V and 6 bases from J; bases unmatched to any gene: 4. The CDR3 consists of 14 residues. Germline assignment: CDR1 KGHSH and CDR2 LQKENI. CDR3 in amino acids: CASSPGDRGFEQYF. The CDR3 nucleotides read TGTGCCAGCTCACCGGGGGACAGGGGGTTCGAGCAGTACTTC.